A selection of T cell receptor beta chains follows, all from one sample in a study of technical replicates of blood from a few donors. Sequencing was performed with immunoSEQ multiplex PCR; in TCRdb, only in-frame clones are kept and a portion is missing. This sample has more than 60,000 clones, with approximately 93% found just once. The sample taken for sequencing was T cells isolated from PBMCs. These receptors all stem from a human donor in good health. The CDR3 runs from the conserved cysteine through the conserved F or W. Each record gives: V gene, clone size, CDR3 length, CDR3 protein. Not all rows give a size; the values are once, few, many and, for expanded clones, a class.

>TRBV5-1|NA|12
CASRTSSYEQYF
>TRBV6-5|NA|14
CASSSDRGLDGYTF
>TRBV27|NA|14
CASSFEGVATEAFF
>TRBV5-6|NA|14
CASSSSGRATEQFF
>TRBV27|NA|13
CASSFGVSDEQFF
>TRBV30|NA|12
CACNPTGPGYTF
>TRBV7-4|NA|16
CASSLCGPGDPDTQYF
>TRBV4-1|NA|17
CASSRWDRGDMNTEAFF
>TRBV15|NA|14
CATQGLQSSYEQYF
>TRBV29-1|NA|14
CSVETDTPGNTIYF
>TRBV6-5|NA|15
CASSYPGVGLYEQYF
>TRBV18|once|16
CASSPPISGHTGELFF
>TRBV19|NA|15
CASSIAHGSGNTIYF
>TRBV11-3|NA|14
CASSFSFSTDTQYF
>TRBV19|NA|14
CASSIPGTAYEQYF
>TRBV5-5|NA|15
CASRPGTGLWDGYTF
>TRBV11-2|NA|16
CASSFAGLAGGYEQYF
>TRBV9|NA|14
CASSEGGGSYEQYF
>TRBV11-2|once|16
CASSLNSRNSKETQYF
>TRBV6-5|NA|13
CASRDREQGEAFF
>TRBV4-3|NA|16
CASSQGLAVAQETQYF
>TRBV30|NA|13
CAWSESSDTEAFF
>TRBV2|NA|12
CASSLNSYEQYF
>TRBV5-8|NA|13
CASSHTGEDTQYF
>TRBV9|NA|15
CASSVGSSGTDEQFF
>TRBV19|NA|13
CASSIRGVYEQYF
>TRBV6-5|NA|15
CASSRTSGPLNEQFF
>TRBV19|NA|18
CASSIASGRALNTGELFF
>TRBV29-1|NA|13
CSVLLVATYEQYF
>TRBV5-1|NA|15
CASSLAQANTGELFF
>TRBV11-2|NA|14
CASSLGTGAYEQYF
>TRBV6-6|NA|14
CASSYSGDRQPQHF
>TRBV2|NA|15
CASSEPGQGAHEQYF
>TRBV30|NA|13
CAWNQGVGNEQFF
>TRBV7-8|NA|16
CASSSDRRLVAEKLFF
>TRBV18|NA|13
CASSPPLHVEAFF